This TCR beta chain was sequenced in a study of blood T cell repertoires in COVID-19. Study in general: T cells, B-cell-depleted T cells, or PBMCs supplied cDNA or gDNA.

There are 15 residues in the CDR3. Germline V lookup: CDR1 SGHRS, CDR2 YFSETQ. The V gene lost 1 base and the J gene lost 2 bases, with 9 bases spanning the gap. Repertoires were generated with immunoSEQ multiplex PCR, while TCRdb's copy carries only in-frame clones and drops some. The data show about 280,000 clones, approximately 89% seen once. V and J are TRBV5-1 and TRBJ2-2, with D possibly matching TRBD1 (6 bases). The receptor's source is a man aged 35 to 55 who had been exposed to COVID-19. Sequencing was carried out using PBMCs or T cells enriched from blood (not recorded which). The chain's CDR3 is CASSLSGVNTGELFF. The CDR3 DNA reads as TGCGCCAGCAGCTTGTCAGGGGTAAACACCGGGGAGCTGTTTTTT.